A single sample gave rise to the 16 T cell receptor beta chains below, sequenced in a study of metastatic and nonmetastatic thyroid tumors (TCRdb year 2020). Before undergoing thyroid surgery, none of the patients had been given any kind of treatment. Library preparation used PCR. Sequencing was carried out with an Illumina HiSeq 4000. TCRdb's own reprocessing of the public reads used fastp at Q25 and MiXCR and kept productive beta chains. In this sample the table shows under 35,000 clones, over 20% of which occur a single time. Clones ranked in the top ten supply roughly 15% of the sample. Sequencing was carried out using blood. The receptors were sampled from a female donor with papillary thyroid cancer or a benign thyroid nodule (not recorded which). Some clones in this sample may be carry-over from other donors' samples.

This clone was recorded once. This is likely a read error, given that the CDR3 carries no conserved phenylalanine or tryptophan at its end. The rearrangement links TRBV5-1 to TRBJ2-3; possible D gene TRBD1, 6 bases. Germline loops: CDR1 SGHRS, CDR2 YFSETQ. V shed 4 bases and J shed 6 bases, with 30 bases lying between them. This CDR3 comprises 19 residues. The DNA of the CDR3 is TGCGCCAGCAGCCCCCTTTTAGGGGGTAGGGCCGGATTCGAGGATACGCAGTATCTT. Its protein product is CASSPLLGGRAGFEDTQYL.

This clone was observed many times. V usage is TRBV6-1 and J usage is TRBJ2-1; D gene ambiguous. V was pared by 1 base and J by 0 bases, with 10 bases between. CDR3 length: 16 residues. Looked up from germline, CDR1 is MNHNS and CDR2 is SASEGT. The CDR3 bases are TGTGCCAGCAGTGAAGACGGAACCGTCTCCTACAATGAGCAGTTCTTC. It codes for CASSEDGTVSYNEQFF.

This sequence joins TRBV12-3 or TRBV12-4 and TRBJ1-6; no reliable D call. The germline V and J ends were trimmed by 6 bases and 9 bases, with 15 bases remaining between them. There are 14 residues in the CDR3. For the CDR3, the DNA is TGTGCCAGCAGCAGATCGGGCCCAATTTCACCCCTCCACTTT. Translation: CASSRSGPISPLHF.

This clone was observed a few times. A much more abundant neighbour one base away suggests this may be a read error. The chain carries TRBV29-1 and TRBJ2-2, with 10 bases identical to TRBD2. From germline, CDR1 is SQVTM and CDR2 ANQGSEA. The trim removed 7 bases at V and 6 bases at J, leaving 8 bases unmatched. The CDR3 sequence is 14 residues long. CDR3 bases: TGCAGCGCTGTAGGGACTAGCGTGTCCGGGGAGCTGTTTTTT. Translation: CSAVGTSVSGELFF.

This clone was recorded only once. The CDR3 sequence: CASSSFLRGTSTDTQYF. The CDR3 DNA is TGCGCCAGCAGCAGCTTTCTTAGGGGGACTAGCACAGATACGCAGTATTTT. The J gene is TRBJ2-3, the V gene TRBV5-1; the D call may be TRBD1 or TRBD2 (6 bases each). Trimming took off 4 bases at V and 0 bases at J, with 18 bases between the two ends. Germline CDR1 is SGHRS and CDR2 is YFSETQ. CDR3 length: 17 amino acids.

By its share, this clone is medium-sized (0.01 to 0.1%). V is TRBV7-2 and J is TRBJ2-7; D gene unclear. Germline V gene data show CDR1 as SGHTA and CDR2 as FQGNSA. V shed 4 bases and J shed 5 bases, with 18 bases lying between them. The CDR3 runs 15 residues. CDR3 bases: TGTGCCAGCAGCTCCCAAGGAAGGGTCGCCCACGAGCAGTACTTC. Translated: CASSSQGRVAHEQYF.

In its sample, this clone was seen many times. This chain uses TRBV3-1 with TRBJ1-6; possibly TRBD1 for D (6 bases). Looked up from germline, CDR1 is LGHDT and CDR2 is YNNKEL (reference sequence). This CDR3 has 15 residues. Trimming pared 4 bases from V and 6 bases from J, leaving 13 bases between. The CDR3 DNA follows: TGTGCCAGCAGCCGAACGGACAGTGGTAATTCACCCCTCCACTTT. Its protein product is CASSRTDSGNSPLHF.

CDR3 region: CAWSGLQPNTEAFF. In nucleotides, the CDR3 is TGTGCCTGGAGTGGACTACAGCCGAACACTGAAGCTTTCTTT. The chain couples TRBV30 to TRBJ1-1; D is uncertain. The germline gives CDR1 GTSNPN, CDR2 SVGIG (reference sequence). Trimming stripped 1 base from V and 1 base from J, with 10 bases between. The CDR3 sequence is 14 residues long.

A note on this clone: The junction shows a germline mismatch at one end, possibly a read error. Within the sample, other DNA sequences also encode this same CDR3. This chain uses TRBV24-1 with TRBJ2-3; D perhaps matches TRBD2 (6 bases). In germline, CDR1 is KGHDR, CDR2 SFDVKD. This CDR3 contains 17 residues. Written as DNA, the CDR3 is TGTGCCACCAGTGACCCCTCGGGCTCTACTAGCACAGATACTCAGTATTTT. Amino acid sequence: CATSDPSGSTSTDTQYF.

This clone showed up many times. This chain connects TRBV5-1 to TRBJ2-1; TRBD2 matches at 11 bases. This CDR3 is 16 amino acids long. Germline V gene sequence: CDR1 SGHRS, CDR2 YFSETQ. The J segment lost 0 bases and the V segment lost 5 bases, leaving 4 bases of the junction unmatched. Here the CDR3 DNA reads TGCGCCAGCAGATTAGCGGGGGGGAGCTCCTACAATGAGCAGTTCTTC. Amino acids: CASRLAGGSSYNEQFF.

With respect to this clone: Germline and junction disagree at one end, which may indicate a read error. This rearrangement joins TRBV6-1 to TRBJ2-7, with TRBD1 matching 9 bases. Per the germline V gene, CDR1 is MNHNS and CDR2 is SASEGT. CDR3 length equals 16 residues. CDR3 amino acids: CASSPWVGQGELERYF. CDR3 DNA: TGTGCCAGCAGTCCCTGGGTGGGACAGGGAGAGCTCGAGCGGTACTTC.

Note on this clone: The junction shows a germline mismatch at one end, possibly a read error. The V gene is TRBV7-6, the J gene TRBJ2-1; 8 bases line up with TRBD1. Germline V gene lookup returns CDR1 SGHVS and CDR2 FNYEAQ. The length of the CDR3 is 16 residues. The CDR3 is CASSVRQGTNYNEQLF. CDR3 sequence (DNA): TGTGCCAGCAGCGTTAGACAGGGGACAAACTACAATGAGCAGTTATTC.

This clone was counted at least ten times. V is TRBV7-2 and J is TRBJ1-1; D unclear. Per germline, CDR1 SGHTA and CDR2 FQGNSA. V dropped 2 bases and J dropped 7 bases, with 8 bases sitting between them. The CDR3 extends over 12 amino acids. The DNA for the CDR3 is TGTGCCAGCAGCTTACCAGGACTTGAAGCTTTCTTT. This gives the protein CASSLPGLEAFF.

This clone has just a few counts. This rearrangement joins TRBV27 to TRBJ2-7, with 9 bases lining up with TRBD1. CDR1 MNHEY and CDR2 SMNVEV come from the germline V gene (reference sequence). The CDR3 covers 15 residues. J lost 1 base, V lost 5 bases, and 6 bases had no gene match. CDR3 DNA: TGTGCCAGCAGTCTGGGACAGGGTGGGTCCTACGAGCAGTACTTC. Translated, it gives CASSLGQGGSYEQYF.

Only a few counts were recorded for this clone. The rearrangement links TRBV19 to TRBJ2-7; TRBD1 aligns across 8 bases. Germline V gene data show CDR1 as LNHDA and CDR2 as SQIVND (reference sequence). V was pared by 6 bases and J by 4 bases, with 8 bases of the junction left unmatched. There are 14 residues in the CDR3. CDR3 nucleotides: TGTGCCAGTAGCGACGGACAGGGTCGGTACGAGCAGTACTTC. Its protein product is CASSDGQGRYEQYF. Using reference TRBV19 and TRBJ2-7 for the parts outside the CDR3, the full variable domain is DGGITQSPKYLFRKEGQNVTLSCEQNLNHDAMYWYRQDPGQGLRLIYYSQIVNDFQKGDIAEGYSVSREKKESFPLTVTSAQKNPTAFYLCASSDGQGRYEQYFGPGTRLTVT.

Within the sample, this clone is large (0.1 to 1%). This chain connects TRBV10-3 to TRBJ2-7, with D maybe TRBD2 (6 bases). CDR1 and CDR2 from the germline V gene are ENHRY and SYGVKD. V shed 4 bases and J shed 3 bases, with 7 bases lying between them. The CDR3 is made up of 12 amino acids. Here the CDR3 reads CAISGGDYEQYF. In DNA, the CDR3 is TGTGCCATCAGTGGCGGGGACTACGAGCAGTACTTC.